The present T cell receptor (beta chain) was sequenced within a study of identifying expanded T cells in peripheral blood. Points on this clone: The antigen is not known.

General study findings and limits: Differentially abundant clones: 0.95 to 1.5 between replicates, 15 to 17 at about 13 days, less than 25 at four. Approximately 2-week clone count variance significantly increased as total template count grew.

The V segment lost 1 base and the J segment 14 bases; nucleotides outside the gene matches: 5. This CDR3 is built from 13 residues. Germline V gene lookup returns CDR1 LGHNA and CDR2 YNFKEQ. Using immunoSEQ multiplex PCR, the repertoire was profiled, and TCRdb retains in-frame clones only, with some absent. The sample lists about 78,000 clones; almost 85% were seen once. Sequenced sample: blood. The chain employs TRBV4-2 and TRBJ2-1; TRBD2 matches 10 bases. The sequence derives from a person aged 18-70 years in good health. The CDR3 sequence is CASSQVLAGVEFF. CDR3 in DNA: TGTGCCAGCAGCCAAGTTCTAGCGGGAGTGGAGTTCTTC.